The 20 T cell receptor beta chains in this list originate from one sample, sequenced in a study of shared clonotypes between healthy human individuals. Here immunoSEQ multiplex PCR was the method, and the copy in TCRdb shows in-frame clones only, minus some. The data show under 2.5 million clones, 85% to 95% seen once. The sample comprised naive CD4+ T cells from PBMCs. Stated subset: CD45RA+ positively selected. The receptors stem from a man younger than 30 in good health. Some clones in this sample may be carry-over from other donors' samples.

J is TRBJ2-7 and V is TRBV7-9; weak D call: TRBD1 (6 bases). The CDR3 loop spans 14 amino acids. Looked up from germline, CDR1 is SEHNR and CDR2 is FQNEAQ (reference sequence). Trimming cost V 5 bases and J 3 bases, with 14 bases left between them. The CDR3 DNA reads as TGTGCCAGCAGCCTCAAAGGGGGTTTCTACGAGCAGTACTTC. This sequence encodes CASSLKGGFYEQYF. Full variable domain (remainder filled in from reference TRBV7-9 and TRBJ2-7): DTGVSQNPRHKITKRGQNVTFRCDPISEHNRLYWYRQTLGQGPEFLTYFQNEAQLEKSRLLSDRFSAERPKGSFSTLEIQRTEQGDSAMYLCASSLKGGFYEQYFGPGTRLTVT.

CDR3 sequence reads: CAISESRGRGESSYNEQFF. The CDR3 nucleotides are TGTGCCATCAGTGAGTCGAGGGGCCGTGGCGAAAGCTCCTACAATGAGCAGTTCTTC. This chain uses TRBV10-3 with TRBJ2-1; TRBD1 or TRBD2 may be the D gene (5 bases each). The CDR3 is 19 residues long. The V gene's germline CDR1 is ENHRY and CDR2 SYGVKD. V was pared by 0 bases and J by 0 bases, with 18 bases between.

This chain links TRBV2 with TRBJ2-7; 8 bases are shared with TRBD1. After removal of 8 bases from V and 2 bases from J, the junction contained 5 bases not matched to a gene. CDR3 length equals 13 residues. CDR1 and CDR2 (germline): SNHLY, FYNNEI. As DNA, the CDR3 is TGTGCCAGCCTTAGGACAGGGCCCTACGAGCAGTACTTC. Translated: CASLRTGPYEQYF.

This chain connects TRBV11-3 to TRBJ2-5, with TRBD2 as a possible D gene (5 bases). Trimming shortened V by 5 bases and J by 5 bases, and 9 bases separated the two germline ends. This CDR3 has 12 amino acids. In germline, CDR1 is SGHNT, CDR2 YENEEA. The chain's CDR3 is CASSKGGETQYF. CDR3 coding DNA: TGTGCCAGCAGCAAAGGCGGGGAGACCCAGTACTTC.

This chain uses TRBV19 with TRBJ2-2; possibly TRBD2 for D (6 bases). The V end lost 5 bases, the J end lost 2 bases, and 15 bases lay between the germline ends. The CDR3 runs 16 residues. Germline V lookup: CDR1 LNHDA, CDR2 SQIVND (reference sequence). The CDR3 here is CASSLRGVGNTGELFF. CDR3 in DNA: TGTGCCAGTAGTCTGCGGGGCGTCGGCAACACCGGGGAGCTGTTTTTT. Full variable domain (missing parts from reference TRBV19 and TRBJ2-2): DGGITQSPKYLFRKEGQNVTLSCEQNLNHDAMYWYRQDPGQGLRLIYYSQIVNDFQKGDIAEGYSVSREKKESFPLTVTSAQKNPTAFYLCASSLRGVGNTGELFFGEGSRLTVL.

This chain's CDR3 is CASSITGTASYEQYF. In DNA form, the CDR3 reads TGTGCCAGTAGTATTACAGGGACTGCATCCTACGAGCAGTACTTC. This chain joins TRBV19 and TRBJ2-7; D may correspond to TRBD1 or TRBD2 (6 bases each). CDR1 and CDR2 from the germline V gene are LNHDA and SQIVND (reference sequence). Trimming removed 3 bases from V and 1 base from J, with 13 bases in between. The CDR3 sequence is 15 residues long. Combining the CDR3 with reference TRBV19 and TRBJ2-7 gives the whole variable domain DGGITQSPKYLFRKEGQNVTLSCEQNLNHDAMYWYRQDPGQGLRLIYYSQIVNDFQKGDIAEGYSVSREKKESFPLTVTSAQKNPTAFYLCASSITGTASYEQYFGPGTRLTVT.

V and J are TRBV27 and TRBJ2-1, with 12 bases lining up with TRBD2. V dropped 4 bases and J dropped 9; count of bases not matched to a gene: 10. CDR3 length equals 16 residues. Germline values: CDR1 MNHEY, CDR2 SMNVEV (reference sequence). The CDR3 sequence: CASSSPGASGGAEQFF. DNA of the CDR3: TGTGCCAGCAGTTCCCCGGGGGCTAGCGGGGGGGCTGAGCAGTTCTTC.

This chain connects TRBV5-4 to TRBJ2-1; D is perhaps TRBD1 (5 bases). From germline, CDR1 is SGHNT and CDR2 YYREEE (reference sequence). The CDR3 spans 13 residues. V was cut by 0 bases and J by 6 bases, with 7 bases left in between. The CDR3 here is CASSLAGFNEQFF. The CDR3 DNA follows: TGTGCCAGCAGCTTGGCAGGGTTCAATGAGCAGTTCTTC.

Regarding this clone: This specimen includes other DNA sequences encoding the same CDR3. The chain carries TRBV18 and TRBJ1-5; 7 bases agree with TRBD1. V lost 2 bases and J lost 2; bases outside the gene matches: 3. This CDR3 comprises 15 residues. Per germline, CDR1 KGHSH and CDR2 LQKENI. The CDR3 sequence is CASSPGQGGNQPQHF. The CDR3 DNA reads TGTGCCAGCTCACCAGGGCAGGGGGGCAATCAGCCCCAGCATTTT.

The V and J genes are TRBV30 and TRBJ1-2, with TRBD1 as a possible D gene (6 bases). The germline V gene has CDR1 GTSNPN and CDR2 SVGIG (reference sequence). V lost 4 bases, J lost 1 base, and 10 bases lay in between. CDR3 length: 13 amino acids. The CDR3 sequence is CAWTSGDNYGYTF. The CDR3 DNA reads TGTGCCTGGACGTCAGGGGATAACTATGGCTACACCTTC.

The chain carries TRBV28 and TRBJ2-3; D unresolved. The V and J ends lost 5 bases and 1 base respectively, with 13 bases between them. Germline V lookup: CDR1 MDHEN, CDR2 SYDVKM. The length of the CDR3 is 15 residues. Here the CDR3 reads CASSRLGKGTDTQYF. In nucleotides, the CDR3 is TGTGCCAGCAGTCGACTGGGGAAGGGCACAGATACGCAGTATTTT.

The V and J genes are TRBV6-1 and TRBJ2-5; 10 bases align to TRBD2. With 9 bases clipped from V and 5 bases from J, the junction kept 6 bases outside the gene matches. This CDR3 has 13 residues. The germline V gene encodes CDR1 MNHNS and CDR2 SASEGT. CDR3 loop: CASQREGRETQYF. The CDR3 nucleotides are TGTGCCAGTCAGCGGGAGGGCCGGGAGACCCAGTACTTC.

The chain links TRBV19 to TRBJ1-2, with 12 bases aligning to TRBD1. Trimming removed 4 bases from V and 3 bases from J; junction bases left unmatched: 3. The CDR3 is 15 residues long. CDR1 is LNHDA, CDR2 SQIVND, per germline (reference sequence). CDR3 DNA: TGTGCCAGTAGTACCCGGGACAGGGGGCACTATGGCTACACCTTC. It yields the protein CASSTRDRGHYGYTF.

V is TRBV11-3 and J is TRBJ2-3, with D unclear. The CDR3 spans 13 residues. CDR1 is SGHNT and CDR2 is YENEEA in the germline V gene. V was cut by 3 bases and J by 6 bases, with 10 bases left in between. CDR3 region: CASSFHEKDTQYF. CDR3 nucleotide sequence: TGTGCCAGCAGCTTCCACGAGAAGGATACGCAGTATTTT.

The genes are TRBV6-1 and TRBJ1-1; maybe TRBD1 (5 bases). The germline gives CDR1 MNHNS, CDR2 SASEGT. Trimming cost V 2 bases and J 4 bases, with 14 bases left between them. This CDR3 has 15 amino acids. CDR3 bases: TGTGCCAGCAGTGAAAGGGGAGGGACCCCCACTGAAGCTTTCTTT. This gives the protein CASSERGGTPTEAFF.

The chain is built from TRBV6-6 and TRBJ2-3; no reliable D call. Trimming removed 5 bases at V and 2 bases at J, with 14 bases between. The CDR3 has 15 residues. The germline CDR1 and CDR2 sequences are MNHNY and SVGAGI (reference sequence). The CDR3 nucleotides are TGTGCCAGCAGTCGAGGACGGGTTATCACAGATACGCAGTATTTT. Translation: CASSRGRVITDTQYF.

The rearrangement uses TRBV2 and TRBJ2-1; no definite D call. The CDR3 spans 14 residues. V shed 8 bases and J shed 0 bases, with 11 bases lying between them. The germline V gene has CDR1 SNHLY and CDR2 FYNNEI. The chain's CDR3 is CASSKESSYNEQFF. As DNA, the CDR3 is TGTGCCAGCTCTAAGGAGAGCTCCTACAATGAGCAGTTCTTC.

The chain links TRBV5-1 to TRBJ2-7; D is possibly TRBD1 (6 bases). Between the trimmed V and J ends, which lost 2 bases and 3 bases, there was a span of 12 bases. This CDR3 has 14 amino acids. The germline gives CDR1 SGHRS, CDR2 YFSETQ. This chain's CDR3 is CASSFSLGGYEQYF. For the CDR3, the DNA is TGCGCCAGCAGCTTTTCCCTAGGGGGCTACGAGCAGTACTTC.

The rearrangement joins TRBV5-1 to TRBJ1-4; D not certain. The CDR3 runs 15 residues. The V end lost 2 bases, the J end lost 0 bases, and 8 bases lay between the germline ends. The germline CDR1 and CDR2 sequences are SGHRS and YFSETQ. This CDR3 is CASSFDTPTNEKLFF. CDR3 nucleotide sequence: TGCGCCAGCAGCTTCGACACTCCAACTAATGAAAAACTGTTTTTT.

The V and J genes are TRBV6-5 and TRBJ1-2, with 7 bases matching TRBD1. The CDR3 runs to 13 residues. The germline CDR1 and CDR2 sequences are MNHEY and SVGAGI. The J segment lost 4 bases and the V segment lost 6 bases, leaving 5 bases of the junction unmatched. In DNA, the CDR3 is TGTGCCAGCAGCCGCGACAGGGCCTATGGCTACACCTTC. Translated: CASSRDRAYGYTF.